This passage covers 14 T cell receptor beta chains from one sample sequenced in a study of STAT5B mutations in CD4+ large granular lymphocyte leukemia. Libraries were prepared by immunoSEQ multiplex PCR; TCRdb keeps only in-frame clonotypes and omits some of them. The sample carries more than 30,000 clones, 85% to 90% recorded once. Sequenced material: CD4+ T cells from blood buffy coats. The source is a human donor in good health.

The chain has TRBV7-2 and TRBJ2-3; no reliable D call. Germline assignment: CDR1 SGHTA and CDR2 FQGNSA. CDR3 size: 13 residues. Trimming took off 5 bases at V and 6 bases at J, with 12 bases between the two ends. The CDR3 region has the DNA TGTGCCAGCAGCCTCCGGGTTTTGGATACGCAGTATTTT. Translating it yields CASSLRVLDTQYF.

This clone occurred once. This chain joins TRBV2 and TRBJ2-7; 8 bases line up with TRBD2. The CDR3 is 14 amino acids. Germline CDR1 SNHLY, CDR2 FYNNEI. V lost 6 bases, J lost 3 bases, and 7 bases stayed unmatched. The CDR3 sequence: CASRGLARGYEQYF. The CDR3 nucleotides read TGTGCCAGCAGAGGACTAGCAAGGGGCTACGAGCAGTACTTC.

The chain joins TRBV7-6 to TRBJ2-5; D is possibly TRBD2 (6 bases). The CDR3 runs to 14 residues. V lost 4 bases and J lost 2, with 11 bases in between. Germline CDR1 reads SGHVS; CDR2 reads FNYEAQ. The CDR3 here is CASSSLAAQETQYF. CDR3 coding DNA: TGTGCCAGCAGCTCTTTAGCGGCGCAAGAGACCCAGTACTTC.

The V call is TRBV6-1, the J call TRBJ2-5; unclear D gene. The length of the CDR3 is 15 residues. The germline CDR1 and CDR2 sequences are MNHNS and SASEGT. V lost 5 bases to trimming and J lost 2 bases, with 15 bases between them. The CDR3 DNA reads as TGTGCCAGCAGTCATATTCCCCGCTCTCAAGAGACCCAGTACTTC. This gives the protein CASSHIPRSQETQYF.

CDR3 amino acids: CATSRDRTALGYTF. The CDR3 DNA is TGTGCCACCAGCAGAGATAGAACAGCGCTTGGCTACACCTTC. The rearrangement joins TRBV15 to TRBJ1-2, with D hard to call. The V end was cut by 0 bases, the J end by 7 bases, with 12 bases between. Germline V gives CDR1 LNHNV, CDR2 YYDKDF (reference sequence). CDR3 length: 14 residues.

V is TRBV29-1 and J is TRBJ1-2, with a weak D call TRBD1 (5 bases). The V end lost 7 bases, the J end lost 4 bases, and 10 bases lay between the germline ends. Germline assignment: CDR1 SQVTM and CDR2 ANQGSEA. The CDR3 is 11 residues long. The CDR3 here is CSAFGAYGYTF. The CDR3 DNA reads as TGCAGCGCCTTTGGGGCCTATGGCTACACCTTC. Looking up the rest from reference TRBV29-1 and TRBJ1-2 gives the full variable domain: SAVISQKPSRDICQRGTSLTIQCQVDSQVTMMFWYRQQPGQSLTLIATANQGSEATYESGFVIDKFPISRPNLTFSTLTVSNMSPEDSSIYLCSAFGAYGYTFGSGTRLTVV.

CDR3 DNA: TGTGCCAGCAGCCCTTCTAGGGGGGGATACAATGAGCAGTTCTTC. Residues: CASSPSRGGYNEQFF. The chain has TRBV9 and TRBJ2-1, with D possibly matching TRBD2 (7 bases). The germline V and J ends were trimmed by 4 bases and 4 bases, with 15 bases remaining between them. Germline CDR1 SGDLS, CDR2 YYNGEE. The CDR3 runs to 15 residues.

The J gene is TRBJ2-5, the V gene TRBV5-8; 7 nucleotides line up with TRBD1. Germline CDR1 is SGHTS and CDR2 is YDEGEE. The V and J ends lost 1 base and 5 bases, in that order; junction bases with no gene match: 5. The CDR3 contains 14 residues. CDR3: CASSLFGTEETQYF. CDR3 DNA sequence: TGTGCCAGCAGCTTGTTCGGGACAGAGGAGACCCAGTACTTC.

The rearrangement links TRBV7-2 to TRBJ2-3; D call uncertain. The CDR3 covers 11 residues. The V end was cut by 5 bases, the J end by 2 bases, with 2 bases between. Germline-derived CDR1 and CDR2 are SGHTA and FQGNSA. CDR3 sequence reads: CASSLTDTQYF. Written as DNA, the CDR3 is TGTGCCAGCAGCCTCACAGATACGCAGTATTTT.

V and J are TRBV19 and TRBJ2-7; no reliable D call. Trimming pared 5 bases from V and 2 bases from J, leaving 10 bases between. This CDR3 has 13 amino acids. Per the germline V gene, CDR1 is LNHDA and CDR2 is SQIVND (reference sequence). This CDR3 is CASSPLTAYEQYF. The CDR3 DNA follows: TGTGCCAGTAGTCCCCTCACCGCCTACGAGCAGTACTTC. Full variable domain (rest looked up from reference TRBV19 and TRBJ2-7): DGGITQSPKYLFRKEGQNVTLSCEQNLNHDAMYWYRQDPGQGLRLIYYSQIVNDFQKGDIAEGYSVSREKKESFPLTVTSAQKNPTAFYLCASSPLTAYEQYFGPGTRLTVT.

This clone appeared a few times. The chain employs TRBV9 and TRBJ2-7, with D perhaps matching TRBD1 (6 bases). Trimming cost V 0 bases and J 6 bases, with 10 bases left between them. The CDR3 is 13 amino acids. CDR1 and CDR2 from the germline V gene are SGDLS and YYNGEE. CDR3 region: CASSVATGSEQYF. Written as DNA, the CDR3 is TGTGCCAGCAGCGTAGCTACAGGGAGCGAGCAGTACTTC.

The V gene is TRBV27, the J gene TRBJ2-1; weak D call: TRBD2 (5 bases). The germline V and J ends were trimmed by 4 bases and 12 bases, with 13 bases remaining between them. The CDR3 totals 12 residues. CDR1 is MNHEY, CDR2 SMNVEV, per germline (reference sequence). The chain's CDR3 is CASSSPAGRQFF. In nucleotides, the CDR3 is TGTGCCAGCAGTTCCCCCGCGGGTAGGCAGTTCTTC.

The chain links TRBV11-2 to TRBJ1-5; D gene uncertain. This CDR3 comprises 18 residues. Looked up from germline, CDR1 is SGHAT and CDR2 is FQNNGV. Trimming removed 5 bases at V and 5 bases at J, with 25 bases between. CDR3 loop: CASSTWAVVPLRDQPQHF. The CDR3 nucleotides read TGTGCCAGCAGCACATGGGCCGTGGTACCCCTGCGGGATCAGCCCCAGCATTTT.

This clone was detected a few times. The chain links TRBV7-2 to TRBJ1-2; 9 positions match TRBD1. CDR3 size: 16 residues. Trimming removed 5 bases from V and 4 bases from J; junction bases left unmatched: 11. Germline V lookup: CDR1 SGHTA, CDR2 FQGNSA. The CDR3 nucleotides read TGTGCCAGCAGCCCCGACAGGGGGATAATAAGCTATGGCTACACCTTC. Translating gives CASSPDRGIISYGYTF.